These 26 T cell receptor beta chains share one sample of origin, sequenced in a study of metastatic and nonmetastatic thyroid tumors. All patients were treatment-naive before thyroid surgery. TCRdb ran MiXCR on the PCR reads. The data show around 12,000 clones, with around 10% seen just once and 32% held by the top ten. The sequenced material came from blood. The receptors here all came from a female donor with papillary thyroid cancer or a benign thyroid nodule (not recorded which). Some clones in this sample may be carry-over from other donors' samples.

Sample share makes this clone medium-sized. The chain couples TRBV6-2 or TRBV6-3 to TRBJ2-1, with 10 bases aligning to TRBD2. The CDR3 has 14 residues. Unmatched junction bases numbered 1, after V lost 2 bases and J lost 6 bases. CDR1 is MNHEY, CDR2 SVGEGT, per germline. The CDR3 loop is CASSYGTSANEQFF. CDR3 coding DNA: TGTGCCAGCAGTTACGGGACTAGCGCCAATGAGCAGTTCTTC.

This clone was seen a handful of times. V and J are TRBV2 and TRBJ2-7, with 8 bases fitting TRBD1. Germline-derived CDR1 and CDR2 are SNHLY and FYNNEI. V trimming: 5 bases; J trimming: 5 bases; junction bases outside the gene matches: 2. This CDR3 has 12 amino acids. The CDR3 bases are TGTGCCAGCAGTTCGGGACAGGACGAGCAGTACTTC. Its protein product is CASSSGQDEQYF.

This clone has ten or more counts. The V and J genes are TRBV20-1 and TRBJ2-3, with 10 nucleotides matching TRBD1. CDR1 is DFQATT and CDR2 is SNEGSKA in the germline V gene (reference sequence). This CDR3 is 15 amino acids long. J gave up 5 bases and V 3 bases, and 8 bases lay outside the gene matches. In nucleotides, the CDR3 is TGCAGTGCTAGGCCTCGGGACAGGGGAAAAGATACGCAGTATTTT. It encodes CSARPRDRGKDTQYF.

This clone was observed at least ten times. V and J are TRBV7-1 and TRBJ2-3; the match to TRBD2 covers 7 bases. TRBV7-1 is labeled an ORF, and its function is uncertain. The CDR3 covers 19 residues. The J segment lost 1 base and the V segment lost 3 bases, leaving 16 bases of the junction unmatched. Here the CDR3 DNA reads TGTGCCAGCAGCTCTCCTGTTCCGGGACTACAAACGGGCACAGATACGCAGTATTTT. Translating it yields CASSSPVPGLQTGTDTQYF.

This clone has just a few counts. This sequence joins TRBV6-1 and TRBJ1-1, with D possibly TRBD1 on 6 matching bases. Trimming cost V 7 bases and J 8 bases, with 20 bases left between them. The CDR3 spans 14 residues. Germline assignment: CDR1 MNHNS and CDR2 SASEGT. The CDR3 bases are TGTGCCAGCACCCAAGGGGGGTTAACGACCGAAGCTTTCTTT. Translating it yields CASTQGGLTTEAFF.

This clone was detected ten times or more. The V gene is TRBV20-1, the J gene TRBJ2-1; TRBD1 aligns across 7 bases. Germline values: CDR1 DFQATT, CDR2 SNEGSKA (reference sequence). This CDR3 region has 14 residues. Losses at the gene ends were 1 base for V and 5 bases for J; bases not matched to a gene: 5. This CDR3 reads CSARGGQVDNEQFF. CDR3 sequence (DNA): TGCAGTGCTAGAGGAGGACAGGTAGACAATGAGCAGTTCTTC.

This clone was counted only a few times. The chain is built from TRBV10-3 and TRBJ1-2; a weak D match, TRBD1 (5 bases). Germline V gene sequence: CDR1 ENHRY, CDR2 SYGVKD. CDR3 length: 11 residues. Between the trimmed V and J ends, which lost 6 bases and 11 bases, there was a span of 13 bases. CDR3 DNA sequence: TGTGCCATCAGACAGGTCCACAGATACACCTTC. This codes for CAIRQVHRYTF.

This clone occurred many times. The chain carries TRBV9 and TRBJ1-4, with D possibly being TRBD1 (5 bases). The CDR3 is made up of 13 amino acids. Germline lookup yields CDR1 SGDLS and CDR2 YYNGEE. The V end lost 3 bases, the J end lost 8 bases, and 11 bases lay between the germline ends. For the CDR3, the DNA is TGTGCCAGCAGCGCCGTTCCAGGGGAAAAACTGTTTTTT. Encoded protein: CASSAVPGEKLFF.

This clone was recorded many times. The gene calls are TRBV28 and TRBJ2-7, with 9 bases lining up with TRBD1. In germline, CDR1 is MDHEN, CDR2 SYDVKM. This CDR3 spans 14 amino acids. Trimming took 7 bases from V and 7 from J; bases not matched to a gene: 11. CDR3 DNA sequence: TGTGCCAGCACGACCGGGACAGGGAATCGGGAGCAGTACTTC. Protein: CASTTGTGNREQYF.

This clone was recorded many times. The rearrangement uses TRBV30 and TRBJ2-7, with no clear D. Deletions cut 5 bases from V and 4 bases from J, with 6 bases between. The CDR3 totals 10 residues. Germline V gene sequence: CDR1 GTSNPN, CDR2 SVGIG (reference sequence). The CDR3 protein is CAWGLYEQYF. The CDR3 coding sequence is TGTGCCTGGGGCTTGTACGAGCAGTACTTC.

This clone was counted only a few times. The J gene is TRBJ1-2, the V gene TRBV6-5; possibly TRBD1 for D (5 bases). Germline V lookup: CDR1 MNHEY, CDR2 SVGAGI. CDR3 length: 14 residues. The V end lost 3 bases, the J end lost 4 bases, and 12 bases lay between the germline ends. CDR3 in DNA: TGTGCCAGCAGTTATTCGGGACCGGCCTATGGCTACACCTTC. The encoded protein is CASSYSGPAYGYTF.

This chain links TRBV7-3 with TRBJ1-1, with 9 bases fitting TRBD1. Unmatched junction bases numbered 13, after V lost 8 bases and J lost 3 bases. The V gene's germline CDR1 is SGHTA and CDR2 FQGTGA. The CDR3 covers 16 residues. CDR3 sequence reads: CASSTGTGKGHTEAFF. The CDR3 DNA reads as TGTGCCAGCTCAACCGGGACAGGGAAAGGTCACACTGAAGCTTTCTTT.

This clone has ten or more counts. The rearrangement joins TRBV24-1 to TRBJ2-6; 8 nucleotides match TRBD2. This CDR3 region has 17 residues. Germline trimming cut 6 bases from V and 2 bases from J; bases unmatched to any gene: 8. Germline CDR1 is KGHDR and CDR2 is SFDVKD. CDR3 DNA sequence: TGTGCCACCAGTAAGGCGGGAGGACCGGCTGGGGCCAACGTCCTGACTTTC. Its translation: CATSKAGGPAGANVLTF.

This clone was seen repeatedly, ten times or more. The CDR3 region is CSAQRQGEYQPQHF. DNA for the CDR3: TGCAGTGCCCAAAGACAGGGCGAATATCAGCCCCAGCATTTT. V gene TRBV20-1 combines with J gene TRBJ1-5; 7 bases agree with TRBD1. After removal of 6 bases from V and 5 bases from J, the junction contained 10 bases not matched to a gene. Germline V CDR1 and CDR2: DFQATT, SNEGSKA (reference sequence). The CDR3 length is 14 residues.

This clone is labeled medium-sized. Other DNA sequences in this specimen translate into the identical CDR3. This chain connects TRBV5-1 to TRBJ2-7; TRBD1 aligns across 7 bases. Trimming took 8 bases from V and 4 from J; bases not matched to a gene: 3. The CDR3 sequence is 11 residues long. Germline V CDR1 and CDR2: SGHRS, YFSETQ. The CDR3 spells CASRQGYEQYF. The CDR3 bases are TGCGCCAGTCGACAGGGATACGAGCAGTACTTC.

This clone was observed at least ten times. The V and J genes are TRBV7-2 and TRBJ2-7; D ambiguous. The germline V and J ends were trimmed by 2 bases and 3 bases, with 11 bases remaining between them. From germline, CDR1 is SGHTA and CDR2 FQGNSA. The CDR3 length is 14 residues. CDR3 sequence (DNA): TGTGCCAGCAGCTTAAGTAGGCAGAGCTACGAGCAGTACTTC. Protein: CASSLSRQSYEQYF.

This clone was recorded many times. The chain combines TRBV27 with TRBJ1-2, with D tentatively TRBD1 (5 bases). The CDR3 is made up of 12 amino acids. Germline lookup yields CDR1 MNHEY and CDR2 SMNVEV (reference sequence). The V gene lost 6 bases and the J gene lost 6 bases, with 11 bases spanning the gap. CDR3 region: CASRESGNGYTF. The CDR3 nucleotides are TGTGCCAGCAGAGAATCAGGGAATGGCTACACCTTC.

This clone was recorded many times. The CDR3 spells CSARSGTGGEKLFF. In DNA, the CDR3 is TGCAGTGCTAGATCCGGGACAGGGGGTGAAAAACTGTTTTTT. This rearrangement joins TRBV20-1 to TRBJ1-4, with TRBD1 matching over 11 bases. CDR3 length: 14 residues. The germline V gene encodes CDR1 DFQATT and CDR2 SNEGSKA (reference sequence). V was clipped by 2 bases and J by 7 bases; unmatched bases: 3.

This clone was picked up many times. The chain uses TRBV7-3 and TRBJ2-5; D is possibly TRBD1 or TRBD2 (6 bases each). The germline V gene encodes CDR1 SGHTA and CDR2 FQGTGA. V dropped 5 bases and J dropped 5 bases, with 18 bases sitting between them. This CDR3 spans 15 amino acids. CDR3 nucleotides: TGTGCCAGCAGCGTACAGGGTATGAGCGGGGAGACCCAGTACTTC. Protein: CASSVQGMSGETQYF.

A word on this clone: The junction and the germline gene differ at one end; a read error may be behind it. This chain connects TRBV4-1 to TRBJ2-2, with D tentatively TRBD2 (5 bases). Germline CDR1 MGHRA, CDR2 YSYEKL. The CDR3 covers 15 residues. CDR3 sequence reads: CASSLPDSDSGVLFF. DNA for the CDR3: TGCGCCAGCAGCCTCCCCGACTCGGACTCCGGGGTGCTGTTTTTT.

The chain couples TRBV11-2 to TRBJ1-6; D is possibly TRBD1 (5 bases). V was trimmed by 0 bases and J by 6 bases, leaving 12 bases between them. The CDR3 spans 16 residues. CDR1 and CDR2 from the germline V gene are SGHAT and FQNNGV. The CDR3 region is CASSLDAGPSNSPLHF. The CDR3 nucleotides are TGTGCCAGCAGCTTAGATGCGGGACCTAGTAATTCACCCCTCCACTTT. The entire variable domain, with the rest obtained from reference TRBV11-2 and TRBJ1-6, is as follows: EAGVAQSPRYKIIEKRQSVAFWCNPISGHATLYWYQQILGQGPKLLIQFQNNGVVDDSQLPKDRFSAERLKGVDSTLKIQPAKLEDSAVYLCASSLDAGPSNSPLHFGNGTRLTVT.

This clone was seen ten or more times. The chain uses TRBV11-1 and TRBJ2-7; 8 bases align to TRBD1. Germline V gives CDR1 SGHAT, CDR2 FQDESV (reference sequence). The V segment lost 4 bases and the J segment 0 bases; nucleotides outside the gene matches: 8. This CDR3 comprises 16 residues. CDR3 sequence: CASSSAHRGSSYEQYF. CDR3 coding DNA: TGTGCCAGCAGCTCCGCCCACAGGGGGAGCTCCTACGAGCAGTACTTC.

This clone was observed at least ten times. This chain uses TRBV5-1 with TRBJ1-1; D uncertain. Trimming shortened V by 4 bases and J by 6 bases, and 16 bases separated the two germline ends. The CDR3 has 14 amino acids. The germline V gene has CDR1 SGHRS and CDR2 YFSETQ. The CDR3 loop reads CASSPGDKGAEAFF. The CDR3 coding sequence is TGCGCCAGCAGCCCTGGGGATAAGGGAGCTGAAGCTTTCTTT. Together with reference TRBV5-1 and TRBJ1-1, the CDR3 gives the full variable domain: KAGVTQTPRYLIKTRGQQVTLSCSPISGHRSVSWYQQTPGQGLQFLFEYFSETQRNKGNFPGRFSGRQFSNSRSEMNVSTLELGDSALYLCASSPGDKGAEAFFGQGTRLTVV.

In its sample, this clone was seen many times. CDR3 amino acids: CASSQGRALTDTQYF. DNA for the CDR3: TGTGCCAGCAGCCAAGGGAGGGCGCTCACAGATACGCAGTATTTT. The chain recombines TRBV4-2 with TRBJ2-3; possibly TRBD2 for D (6 bases). Trimming removed 1 base at V and 2 bases at J, with 10 bases between. The germline CDR1 and CDR2 sequences are LGHNA and YNFKEQ. This CDR3 has 15 residues.

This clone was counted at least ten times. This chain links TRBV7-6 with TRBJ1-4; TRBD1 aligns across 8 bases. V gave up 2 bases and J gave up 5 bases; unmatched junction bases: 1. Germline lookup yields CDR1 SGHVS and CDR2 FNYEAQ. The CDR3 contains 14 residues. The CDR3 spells CASSLTGGNEKLFF. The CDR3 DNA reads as TGTGCCAGCAGCTTAACAGGGGGGAATGAAAAACTGTTTTTT.

For the CDR3, the DNA is TGTGCCAGCAGCCAAGCTAGCGGACTCTCCTACGAGCAGTACTTC. It yields the protein CASSQASGLSYEQYF. This rearrangement joins TRBV4-2 to TRBJ2-7; 7 bases match TRBD2. The germline V gene encodes CDR1 LGHNA and CDR2 YNFKEQ. The CDR3 is 15 residues long. V trimming: 1 base; J trimming: 0 bases; junction bases outside the gene matches: 3.